These T cell receptor beta chains were read from a single sample in a study of chemoradiotherapy in HPV16-positive cancers. The repertoire was sequenced with immunoSEQ multiplex PCR; TCRdb's copy has only in-frame clones and lacks some. The sample carries roughly 11,000 clones, over 75% recorded once. Collection of the sample occurred from a patient who underwent chemoradiotherapy. The receptors here all came from a human donor with HPV-associated anogenital cancer. Each CDR3 is given with its conserved first and last residue. A D gene is named only where the DNA matches it firmly. Expanded clones get a size class; other rows say once, few or many, or leave the size out.

V	D	size	J	DNA	CDR3
TRBV9	.	.	TRBJ1-3	TGTGCCAGCAGCGTAGGCGGAGGCTCTGGAAACACCATATATTTT	CASSVGGGSGNTIYF
TRBV6-1	TRBD2	.	TRBJ2-2	TGTGCCAGCAGTCAAGCGGGGTTCGGGGAGCTGTTTTTT	CASSQAGFGELFF
TRBV6-5	.	.	TRBJ1-6	TGTGCCAGCACCACGGGGGGACTCCAATCACCCCTCCACTTT	CASTTGGLQSPLHF
TRBV5-1	.	.	TRBJ2-3	TGCGCCAGCAGCCCGACCCCAATGGGCACAGATACGCAGTATTTT	CASSPTPMGTDTQYF
TRBV4-3	.	few	TRBJ2-3	TGCGCCAGCAGTGACAGCGAAACCACAGATACGCAGTATTTT	CASSDSETTDTQYF
TRBV7-9	.	.	TRBJ2-3	TGTGCCAGCAGCTTTAAACTAGCTCTACAACTCACAGATACGCAGTATTTT	CASSFKLALQLTDTQYF
TRBV7-2	TRBD1	.	TRBJ2-7	TGTGCCAGCAGCTTAAGGGGGCAGAACGAGCAGTACTTC	CASSLRGQNEQYF
TRBV5-6	.	.	TRBJ2-7	TGTGCCAGCAGGGCGGACAGCCTCTACGAGCAGTACTTC	CASRADSLYEQYF
TRBV5-1	TRBD1	.	TRBJ2-7	TGCGCCAGCAGCTGGGGGACAGGGAGCTCCTACGAGCAGTACTTC	CASSWGTGSSYEQYF
TRBV9	.	.	TRBJ1-2	TGTGCCAGCAGCGTAGCGCGGGGAAACTATGGCTACACCTTC	CASSVARGNYGYTF
TRBV7-9	.	.	TRBJ1-5	TGTGCCACCTCGACGGGAGCAAATCAGCCCCAGCATTTT	CATSTGANQPQHF
TRBV9	.	.	TRBJ1-1	TGTGCCAGCAGCGTCACAGGGAGGGCCACTGAAGCTTTCTTT	CASSVTGRATEAFF
TRBV5-6	TRBD2	.	TRBJ2-7	TGTGCCAGCAGCTTGCAAGCGGGGATGAGGCACGAGCAGTACTTC	CASSLQAGMRHEQYF
TRBV5-6	.	.	TRBJ1-4	TGTGCCAGCAGCTTGGGTCGGGACCGGGAAAAACTGTTTTTT	CASSLGRDREKLFF
TRBV28	.	.	TRBJ1-3	TGTGCCAGCAGGGGATCCTCTGGAAACACCATATATTTT	CASRGSSGNTIYF
TRBV7-8	TRBD1	once	TRBJ2-6	TGTGCCAGCAGCTTAATTTTAGGGGGCGCTGGGGCCAACGTCCTGACTTTC	CASSLILGGAGANVLTF
TRBV30	.	.	TRBJ1-2	TGTGCCTGGGGTCCTGACTATGGCTACACCTTC	CAWGPDYGYTF
TRBV7-3	.	once	TRBJ2-7	TGTGCCAGCAGCCCCGGGACTGTGAGCTCCTACGAGCAGTACTTC	CASSPGTVSSYEQYF
TRBV12-2	.	.	TRBJ2-3	TGTGCAAGTCGCTTAGTCGGGGGAGATACGCAGTATTTT	CASRLVGGDTQYF
TRBV4-3	.	.	TRBJ2-7	TGCGCCAGCAGCCAATACAGCTCCTCCTACGAGCAGTACTTC	CASSQYSSSYEQYF